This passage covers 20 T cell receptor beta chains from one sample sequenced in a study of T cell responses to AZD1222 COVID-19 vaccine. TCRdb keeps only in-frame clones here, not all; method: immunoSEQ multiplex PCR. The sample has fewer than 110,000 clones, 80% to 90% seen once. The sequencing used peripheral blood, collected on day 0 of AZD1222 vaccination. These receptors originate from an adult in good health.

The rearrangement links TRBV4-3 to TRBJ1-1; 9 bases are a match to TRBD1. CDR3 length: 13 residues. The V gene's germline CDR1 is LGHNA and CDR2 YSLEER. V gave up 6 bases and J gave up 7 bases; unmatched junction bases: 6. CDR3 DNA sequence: TGCGCCAGCAGTAAACGGGACAGGGATGAAGCTTTCTTT. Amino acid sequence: CASSKRDRDEAFF.

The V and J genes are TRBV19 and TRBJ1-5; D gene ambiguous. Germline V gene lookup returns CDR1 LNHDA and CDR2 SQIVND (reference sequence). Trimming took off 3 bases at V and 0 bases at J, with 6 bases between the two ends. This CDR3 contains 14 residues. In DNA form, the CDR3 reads TGTGCCAGTAGTATGGCCTTTAGCAATCAGCCCCAGCATTTT. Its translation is CASSMAFSNQPQHF.

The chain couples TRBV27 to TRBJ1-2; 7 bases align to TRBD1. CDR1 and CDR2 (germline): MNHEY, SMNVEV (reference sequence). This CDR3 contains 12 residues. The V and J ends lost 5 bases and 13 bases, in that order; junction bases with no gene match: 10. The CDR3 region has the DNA TGTGCCAGCAGTCCGCGACAGGGCGGTACCACCTTC. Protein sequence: CASSPRQGGTTF.

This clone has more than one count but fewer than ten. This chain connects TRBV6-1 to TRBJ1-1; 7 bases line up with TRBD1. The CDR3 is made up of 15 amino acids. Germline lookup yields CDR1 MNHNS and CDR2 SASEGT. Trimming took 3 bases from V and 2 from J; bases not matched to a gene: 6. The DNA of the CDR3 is TGTGCCAGCAGTGATGCCGGGACAGTTAACACTGAAGCTTTCTTT. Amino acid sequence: CASSDAGTVNTEAFF.

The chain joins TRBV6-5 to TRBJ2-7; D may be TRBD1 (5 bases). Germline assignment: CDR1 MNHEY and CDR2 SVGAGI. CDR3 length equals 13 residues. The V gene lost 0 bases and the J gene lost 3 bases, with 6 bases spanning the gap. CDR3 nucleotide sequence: TGTGCCAGCAGTTACTCGGACAACTACGAGCAGTACTTC. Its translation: CASSYSDNYEQYF.

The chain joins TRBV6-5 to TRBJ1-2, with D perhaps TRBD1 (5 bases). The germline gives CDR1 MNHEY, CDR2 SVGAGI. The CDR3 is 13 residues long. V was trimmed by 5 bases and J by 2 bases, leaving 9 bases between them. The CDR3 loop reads CASSRGGNYGYTF. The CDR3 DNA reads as TGTGCCAGCAGTCGGGGGGGGAACTATGGCTACACCTTC.

CDR3: CATSDFGLAGGYNEQFF. The CDR3, as DNA: TGTGCCACCAGTGATTTCGGCCTAGCGGGAGGGTACAATGAGCAGTTCTTC. This chain uses TRBV24-1 with TRBJ2-1; 12 nucleotides line up with TRBD2. CDR3 length: 17 amino acids. Germline lookup yields CDR1 KGHDR and CDR2 SFDVKD. Unmatched junction bases numbered 4, after V lost 1 base and J lost 4 bases.

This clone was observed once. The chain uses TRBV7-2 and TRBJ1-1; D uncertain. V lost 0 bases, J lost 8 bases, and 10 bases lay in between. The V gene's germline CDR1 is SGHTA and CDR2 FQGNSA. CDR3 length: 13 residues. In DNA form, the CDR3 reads TGTGCCAGCAGCTTAGCGGAGGCCAGCGAAGCTTTCTTT. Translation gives CASSLAEASEAFF.

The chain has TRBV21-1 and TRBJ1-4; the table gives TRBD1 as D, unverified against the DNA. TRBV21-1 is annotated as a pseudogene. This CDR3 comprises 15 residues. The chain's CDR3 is CASSKGGTGGEKLFF. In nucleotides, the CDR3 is TGTGCCAGCAGCAAAGGGGGGACAGGTGGGGAAAAACTGTTTTTT.

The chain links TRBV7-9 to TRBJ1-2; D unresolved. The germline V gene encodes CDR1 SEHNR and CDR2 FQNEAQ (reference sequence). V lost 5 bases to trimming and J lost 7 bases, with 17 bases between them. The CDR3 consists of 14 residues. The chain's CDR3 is CASSPDQTGFGYTF. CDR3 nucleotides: TGTGCCAGCAGCCCGGACCAAACGGGATTTGGCTACACCTTC.

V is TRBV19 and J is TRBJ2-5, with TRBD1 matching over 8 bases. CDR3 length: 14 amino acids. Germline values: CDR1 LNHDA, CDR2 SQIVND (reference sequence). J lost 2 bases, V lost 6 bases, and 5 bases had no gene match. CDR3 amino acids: CASSPGGLQETQYF. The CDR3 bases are TGTGCCAGTAGCCCAGGGGGCCTACAAGAGACCCAGTACTTC.

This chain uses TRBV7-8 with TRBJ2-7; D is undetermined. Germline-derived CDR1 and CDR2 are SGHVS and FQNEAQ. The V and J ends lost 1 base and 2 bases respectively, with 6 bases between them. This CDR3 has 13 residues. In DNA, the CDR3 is TGTGCCAGCAGCTTAGGGGCCCCCTACGAGCAGTACTTC. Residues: CASSLGAPYEQYF.

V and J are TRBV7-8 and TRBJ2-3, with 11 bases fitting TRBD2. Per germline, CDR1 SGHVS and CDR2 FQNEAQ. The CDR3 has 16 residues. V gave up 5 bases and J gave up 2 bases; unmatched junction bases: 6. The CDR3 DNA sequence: TGTGCCAGCAGCATAGGGACTAGCGGTCTCACAGATACGCAGTATTTT. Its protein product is CASSIGTSGLTDTQYF.

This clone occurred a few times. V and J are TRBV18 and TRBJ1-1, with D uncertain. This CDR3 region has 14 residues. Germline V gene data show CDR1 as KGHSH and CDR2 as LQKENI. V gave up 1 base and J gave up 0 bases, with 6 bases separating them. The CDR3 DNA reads TGTGCCAGCTCACCACTGGCGGTGAACACTGAAGCTTTCTTT. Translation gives CASSPLAVNTEAFF.

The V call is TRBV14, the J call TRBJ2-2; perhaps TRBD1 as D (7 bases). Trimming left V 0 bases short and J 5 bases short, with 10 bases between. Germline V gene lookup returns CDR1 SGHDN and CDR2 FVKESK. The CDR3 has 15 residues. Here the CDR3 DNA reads TGTGCCAGCAGCCAAGACAGGGGGAGGACCGGGGAGCTGTTTTTT. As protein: CASSQDRGRTGELFF.

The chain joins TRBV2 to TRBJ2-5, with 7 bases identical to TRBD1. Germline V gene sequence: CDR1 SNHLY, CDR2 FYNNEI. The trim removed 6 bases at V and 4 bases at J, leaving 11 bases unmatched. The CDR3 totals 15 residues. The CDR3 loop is CASSTMTGFGETQYF. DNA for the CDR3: TGTGCCAGCAGCACTATGACAGGGTTCGGAGAGACCCAGTACTTC. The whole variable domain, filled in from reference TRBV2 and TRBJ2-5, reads EPEVTQTPSHQVTQMGQEVILRCVPISNHLYFYWYRQILGQKVEFLVSFYNNEISEKSEIFDDQFSVERPDGSNFTLKIRSTKLEDSAMYFCASSTMTGFGETQYFGPGTRLLVL.

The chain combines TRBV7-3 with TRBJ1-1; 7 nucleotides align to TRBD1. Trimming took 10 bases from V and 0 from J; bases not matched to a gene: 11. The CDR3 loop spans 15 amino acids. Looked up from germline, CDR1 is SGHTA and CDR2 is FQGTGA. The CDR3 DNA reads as TGTGCCACCTCTACGACAGGGCCCATGAACACTGAAGCTTTCTTT. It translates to CATSTTGPMNTEAFF.

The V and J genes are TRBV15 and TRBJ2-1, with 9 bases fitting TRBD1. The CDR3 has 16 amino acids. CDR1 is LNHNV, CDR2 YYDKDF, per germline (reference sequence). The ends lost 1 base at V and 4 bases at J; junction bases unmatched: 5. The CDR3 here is CATSRAAGTGYNEQFF. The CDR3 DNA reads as TGTGCCACCAGCAGAGCGGCAGGGACAGGGTACAATGAGCAGTTCTTC. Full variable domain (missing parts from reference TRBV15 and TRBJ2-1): DAMVIQNPRYQVTQFGKPVTLSCSQTLNHNVMYWYQQKSSQAPKLLFHYYDKDFNNEADTPDNFQSRRPNTSFCFLDIRSPGLGDTAMYLCATSRAAGTGYNEQFFGPGTRLTVL.

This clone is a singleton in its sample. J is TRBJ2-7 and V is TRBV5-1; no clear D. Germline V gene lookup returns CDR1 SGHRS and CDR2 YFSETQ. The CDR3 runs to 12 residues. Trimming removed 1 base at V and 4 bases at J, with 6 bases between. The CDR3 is CASSLSAYEQYF. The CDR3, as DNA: TGCGCCAGCAGCTTGTCTGCGTACGAGCAGTACTTC.

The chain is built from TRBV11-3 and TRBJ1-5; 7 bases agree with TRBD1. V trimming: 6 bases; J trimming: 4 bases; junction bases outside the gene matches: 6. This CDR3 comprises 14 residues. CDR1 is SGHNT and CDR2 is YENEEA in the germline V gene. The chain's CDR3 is CASSPDRANQPQHF. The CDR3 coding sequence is TGTGCCAGCAGTCCCGACAGGGCAAATCAGCCCCAGCATTTT.